The entry below gives a single TCR beta chain sequence along with its context. The source of the sample is a study of T cells after posttransplantation cyclophosphamide. CDR3 length: 15 amino acids. V shed 1 base and J 4 bases; nucleotides not matched to a gene: 6. Germline CDR1 and CDR2: MGHDK and SYGVNS. The data were produced by immunoSEQ multiplex PCR, yet TCRdb's version contains in-frame clones alone and is incomplete. This sample carries some 50,000 clones, none of them present only once. V is TRBV25-1 and J is TRBJ2-5, with TRBD2 matching 7 bases. This receptor was identified in a man in his forties or fifties in good health, CMV-negative, and a related stem cell transplant donor. Sequencing used PBMCs. The CDR3 bases are TGTGCCAGCAGTGAATGGGGGGGTGGCGGAGAGACCCAGTACTTC. It encodes CASSEWGGGGETQYF.